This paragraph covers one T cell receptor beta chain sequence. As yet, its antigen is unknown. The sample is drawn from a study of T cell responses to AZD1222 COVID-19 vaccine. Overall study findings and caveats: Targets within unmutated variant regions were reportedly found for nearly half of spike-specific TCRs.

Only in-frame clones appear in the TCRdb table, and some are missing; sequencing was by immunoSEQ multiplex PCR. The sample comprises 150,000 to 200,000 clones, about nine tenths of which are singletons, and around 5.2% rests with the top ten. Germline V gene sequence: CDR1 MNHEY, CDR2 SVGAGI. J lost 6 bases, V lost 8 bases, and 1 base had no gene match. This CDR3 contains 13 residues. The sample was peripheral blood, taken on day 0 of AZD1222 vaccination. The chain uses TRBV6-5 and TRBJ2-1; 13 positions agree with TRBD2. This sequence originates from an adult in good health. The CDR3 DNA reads TGTGCCAGCGGACTAGCGGGAGTCAATGAGCAGTTCTTC. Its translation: CASGLAGVNEQFF.